The entry below gives a single T cell receptor (beta chain) sequence along with its context. Its antigen is not identified. The record originates from a study of identifying expanded T cells in peripheral blood. General study findings and limits: Two-week clone count variance significantly increased as total template count grew. Over about two and four weeks, about 15 and 19 clones changed, versus approximately 1.2 between replicates.

Some clones are missing from TCRdb's copy, which holds only in-frame ones; the method was immunoSEQ multiplex PCR. The table records approximately 100,000 clones, roughly nine tenths of them present only once. During the collection period, no donor immune events like infections were recorded. CDR1 is LGHNA, CDR2 YNFKEQ, per germline. The CDR3 runs 19 residues. Trimming took 0 bases from V and 0 from J, leaving 15 bases between them. Sequencing was performed on blood. V is TRBV4-2 and J is TRBJ2-6; D perhaps matches TRBD1 (5 bases). This receptor was taken from a person between 18 and 69 years old in good health. DNA for the CDR3: TGTGCCAGCAGCCAAGATCTCTTAGGGGCGAGCTCTGGGGCCAACGTCCTGACTTTC. Encoded protein: CASSQDLLGASSGANVLTF.